Given below is one T cell receptor (beta chain) in context. This entry comes from a study of technical replicates of blood from a handful of donors. From germline, CDR1 is SGHKS and CDR2 YYEKEE (reference sequence). Trimming shortened V by 5 bases and J by 0 bases, and 17 bases separated the two germline ends. This CDR3 has 17 amino acids. TCRdb's copy holds only in-frame clones and misses some; the assay was immunoSEQ multiplex PCR. The data show some 80,000 clones, roughly four fifths seen once. This chain connects TRBV5-5 to TRBJ2-2; D is undetermined. Source material: PBMCs. The receptor comes from a human donor in good health. Some clones in this sample may be carry-over from other donors' samples. CDR3 DNA sequence: TGTGCCAGCAGTTCCAGAGTTGGGCCGACGAACACCGGGGAGCTGTTTTTT. This encodes CASSSRVGPTNTGELFF.